This TCR beta chain was observed in a study of T cells in Graves' hyperthyroidism and ophthalmopathy. Amplified regions were TCR beta CDR3 sequences from RNA transcripts. The study used the HTBI primer set for a first-round RT-PCR of the TCR CDR3. TCRdb re-called the multiplex PCR reads with MiXCR, one entry per CDR3 protein. Of roughly 800,000 distinct CDR3 sequences in the sample, over 35% are singletons; the top ten hold 7.5% to 9.5%. The study's findings and limits: In validation, the model predicted ophthalmopathy. These predictions came a median roughly seven months before onset.

Germline CDR1 is MGHDK and CDR2 is SYGVNS. V dropped 5 bases and J dropped 4 bases, with 15 bases sitting between them. This CDR3 spans 15 amino acids. This clonotype was observed at least ten times. Its antigen is undetermined. This chain links TRBV25-1 with TRBJ1-3, with D perhaps matching TRBD1 (5 bases). Sequenced: blood. This TCR was recovered from a young man with Graves' hyperthyroidism. The CDR3 DNA sequence: TGTGCCAGCAGTCACCGCGAGGGGCCCGGAAACACCATATATTTT. The encoded protein is CASSHREGPGNTIYF.